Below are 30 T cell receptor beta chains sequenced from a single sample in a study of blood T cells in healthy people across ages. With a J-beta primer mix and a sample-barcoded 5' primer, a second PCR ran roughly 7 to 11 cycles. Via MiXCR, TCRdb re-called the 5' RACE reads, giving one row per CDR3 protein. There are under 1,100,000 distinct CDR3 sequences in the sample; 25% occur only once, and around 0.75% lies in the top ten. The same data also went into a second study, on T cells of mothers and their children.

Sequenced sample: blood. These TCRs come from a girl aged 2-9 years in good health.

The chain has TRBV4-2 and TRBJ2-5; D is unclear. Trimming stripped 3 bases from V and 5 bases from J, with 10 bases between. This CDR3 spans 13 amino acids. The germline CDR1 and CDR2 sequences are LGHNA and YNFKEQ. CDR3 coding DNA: TGTGCCAGCAGCCACGAGTTTGGGGAGACCCAGTACTTC. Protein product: CASSHEFGETQYF.

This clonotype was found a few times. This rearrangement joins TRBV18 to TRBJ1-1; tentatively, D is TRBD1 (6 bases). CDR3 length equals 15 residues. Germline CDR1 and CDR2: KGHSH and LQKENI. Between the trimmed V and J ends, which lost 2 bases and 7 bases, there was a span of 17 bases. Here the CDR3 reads CASSPTLAGGREAFF. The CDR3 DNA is TGTGCCAGCTCACCAACGCTTGCCGGGGGCCGTGAAGCTTTCTTT.

The CDR3 region has the DNA TGTGCCAGCAGCGTAGAAAGCGGGAGGAGGGCAGATACGCAGTATTTT. Translated, it gives CASSVESGRRADTQYF. This chain joins TRBV9 and TRBJ2-3; 9 bases align to TRBD2. The CDR3 length is 16 residues. Germline CDR1 reads SGDLS; CDR2 reads YYNGEE. With V trimmed by 0 bases and J by 4 bases, 6 bases remained unmatched.

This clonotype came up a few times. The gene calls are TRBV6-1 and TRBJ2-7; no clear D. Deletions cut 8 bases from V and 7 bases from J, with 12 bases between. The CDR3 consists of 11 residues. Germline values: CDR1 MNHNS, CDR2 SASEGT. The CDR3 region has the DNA TGTGCCAGCGGGTTAACGCGGGAGCAGTACTTC. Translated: CASGLTREQYF.

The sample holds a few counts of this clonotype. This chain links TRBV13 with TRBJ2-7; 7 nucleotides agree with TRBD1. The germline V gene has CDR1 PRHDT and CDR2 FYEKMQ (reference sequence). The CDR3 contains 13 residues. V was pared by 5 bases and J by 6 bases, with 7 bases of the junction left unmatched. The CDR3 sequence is CASSPDRYGEQYF. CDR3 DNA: TGTGCCAGCAGCCCGGACAGGTATGGCGAGCAGTACTTC. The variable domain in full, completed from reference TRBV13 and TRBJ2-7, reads AAGVIQSPRHLIKEKRETATLKCYPIPRHDTVYWYQQGPGQDPQFLISFYEKMQSDKGSIPDRFSAQQFSDYHSELNMSSLELGDSALYFCASSPDRYGEQYFGPGTRLTVT.

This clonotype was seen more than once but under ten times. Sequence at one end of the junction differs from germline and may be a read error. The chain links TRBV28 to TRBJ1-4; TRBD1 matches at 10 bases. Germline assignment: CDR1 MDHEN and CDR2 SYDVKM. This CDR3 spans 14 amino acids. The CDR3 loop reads CASSLFGDRGKMFF. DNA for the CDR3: TGTGCCAGCAGTTTATTCGGGGACAGGGGAAAAATGTTTTTT.

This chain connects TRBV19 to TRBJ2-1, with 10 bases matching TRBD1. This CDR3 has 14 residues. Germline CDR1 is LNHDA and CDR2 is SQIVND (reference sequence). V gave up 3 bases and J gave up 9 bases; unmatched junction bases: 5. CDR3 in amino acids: CASSIGQGVSEQFF. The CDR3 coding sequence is TGTGCCAGTAGTATCGGACAGGGGGTTAGTGAGCAGTTCTTC.

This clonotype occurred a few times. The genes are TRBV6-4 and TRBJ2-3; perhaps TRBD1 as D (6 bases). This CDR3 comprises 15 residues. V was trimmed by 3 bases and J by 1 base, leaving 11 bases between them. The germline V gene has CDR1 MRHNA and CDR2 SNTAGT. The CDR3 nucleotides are TGTGCCAGCAGTGAAATCCCAGGGGGCACAGATACGCAGTATTTT. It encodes CASSEIPGGTDTQYF.

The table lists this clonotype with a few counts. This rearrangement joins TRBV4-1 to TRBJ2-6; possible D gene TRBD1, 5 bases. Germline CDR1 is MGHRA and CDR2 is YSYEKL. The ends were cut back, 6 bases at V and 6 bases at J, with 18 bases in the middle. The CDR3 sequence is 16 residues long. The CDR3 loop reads CASSLRQTSEANVLTF. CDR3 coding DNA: TGCGCCAGCAGTCTGCGACAGACCTCGGAGGCCAACGTCCTGACTTTC.

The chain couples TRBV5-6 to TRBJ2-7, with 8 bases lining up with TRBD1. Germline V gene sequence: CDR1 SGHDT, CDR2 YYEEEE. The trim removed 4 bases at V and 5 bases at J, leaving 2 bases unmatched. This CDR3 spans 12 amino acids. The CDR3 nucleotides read TGTGCCAGCAGCGGACAGGGTGACGAGCAGTACTTC. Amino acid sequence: CASSGQGDEQYF.

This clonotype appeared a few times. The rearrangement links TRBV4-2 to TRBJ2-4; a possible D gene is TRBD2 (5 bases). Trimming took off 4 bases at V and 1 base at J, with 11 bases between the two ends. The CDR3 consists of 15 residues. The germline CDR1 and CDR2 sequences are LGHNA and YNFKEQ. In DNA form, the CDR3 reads TGTGCCAGCAGCCCGCTAATAGCGGCCAAAAACATTCAGTACTTC. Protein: CASSPLIAAKNIQYF.

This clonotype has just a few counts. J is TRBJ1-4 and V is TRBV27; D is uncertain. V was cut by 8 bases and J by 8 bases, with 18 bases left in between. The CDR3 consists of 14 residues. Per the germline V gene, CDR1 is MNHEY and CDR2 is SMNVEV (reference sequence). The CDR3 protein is CASAPGWGVEKLFF. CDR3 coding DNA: TGTGCCAGCGCTCCGGGGTGGGGAGTGGAAAAACTGTTTTTT.

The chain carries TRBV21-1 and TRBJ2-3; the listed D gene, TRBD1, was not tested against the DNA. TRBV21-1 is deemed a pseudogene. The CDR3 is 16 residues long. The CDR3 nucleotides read TGTGCCAGCAGCAAATCTCTACCCTGGGCAACAGATACGCAGTATTTT. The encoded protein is CASSKSLPWATDTQYF.

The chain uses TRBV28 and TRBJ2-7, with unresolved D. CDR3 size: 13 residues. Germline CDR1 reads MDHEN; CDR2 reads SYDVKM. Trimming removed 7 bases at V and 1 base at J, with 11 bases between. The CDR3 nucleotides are TGTGCCAGCACAAAGGGTAGTTCCTACGAGCAGTACTTC. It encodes CASTKGSSYEQYF.

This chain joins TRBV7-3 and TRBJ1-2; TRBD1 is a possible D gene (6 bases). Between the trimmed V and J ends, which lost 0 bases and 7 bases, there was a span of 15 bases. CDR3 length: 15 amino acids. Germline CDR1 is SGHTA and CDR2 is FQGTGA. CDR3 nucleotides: TGTGCCAGCAGCTTAACGTCCGACAGGACGGGTGGCTACACCTTC. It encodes CASSLTSDRTGGYTF.

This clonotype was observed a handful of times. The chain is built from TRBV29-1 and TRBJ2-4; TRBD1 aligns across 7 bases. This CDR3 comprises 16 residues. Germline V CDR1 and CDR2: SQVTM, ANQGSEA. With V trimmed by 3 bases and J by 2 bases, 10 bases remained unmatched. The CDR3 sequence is CSVEEAPTGTKNIQYF. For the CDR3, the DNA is TGCAGCGTTGAGGAAGCCCCGACAGGGACCAAAAACATTCAGTACTTC.

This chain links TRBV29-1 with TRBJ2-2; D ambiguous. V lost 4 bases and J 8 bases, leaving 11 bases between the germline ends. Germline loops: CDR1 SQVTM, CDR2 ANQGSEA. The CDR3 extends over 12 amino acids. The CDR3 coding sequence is TGCAGCGTTGTGAGTGGCTCGGGGGAGCTGTTTTTT. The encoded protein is CSVVSGSGELFF.

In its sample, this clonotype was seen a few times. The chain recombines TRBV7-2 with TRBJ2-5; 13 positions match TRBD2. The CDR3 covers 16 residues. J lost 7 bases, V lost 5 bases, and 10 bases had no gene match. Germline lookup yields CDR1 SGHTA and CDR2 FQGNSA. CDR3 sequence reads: CASSPRLAGGLGTQYF. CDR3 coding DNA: TGTGCCAGCAGCCCTCGACTAGCGGGGGGATTAGGGACCCAGTACTTC.

CDR3 sequence (DNA): TGTGCCAGCAGCCGACTACTAGCGGGAGCAAGGGAGACCCAGTACTTC. Its protein product is CASSRLLAGARETQYF. The genes are TRBV3-1 and TRBJ2-5; 11 bases are a match to TRBD2. J was trimmed by 5 bases and V by 4 bases; bases with no gene match: 9. This CDR3 comprises 16 residues. In germline, CDR1 is LGHDT, CDR2 YNNKEL (reference sequence).

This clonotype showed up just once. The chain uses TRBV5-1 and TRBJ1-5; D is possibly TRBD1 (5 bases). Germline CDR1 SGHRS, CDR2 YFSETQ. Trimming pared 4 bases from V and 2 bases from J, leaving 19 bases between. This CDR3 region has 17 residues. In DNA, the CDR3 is TGCGCCAGCAGCCCCACCTATGGGGGTGAGGGCAATCAGCCCCAGCATTTT. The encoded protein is CASSPTYGGEGNQPQHF.

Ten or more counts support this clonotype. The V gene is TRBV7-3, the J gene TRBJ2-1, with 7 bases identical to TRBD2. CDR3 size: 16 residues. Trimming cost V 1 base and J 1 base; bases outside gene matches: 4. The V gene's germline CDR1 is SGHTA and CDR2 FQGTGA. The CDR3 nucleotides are TGTGCCAGCAGCTTAATCGGGCGGGGGTCCTACAATGAGCAGTTCTTC. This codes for CASSLIGRGSYNEQFF.

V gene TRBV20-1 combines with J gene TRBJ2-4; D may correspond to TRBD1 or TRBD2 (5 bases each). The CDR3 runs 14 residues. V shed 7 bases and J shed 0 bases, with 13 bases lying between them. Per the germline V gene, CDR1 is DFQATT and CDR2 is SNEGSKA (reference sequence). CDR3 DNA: TGCAGTGTCCCGGGACGTCTAGCCAAAAACATTCAGTACTTC. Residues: CSVPGRLAKNIQYF.

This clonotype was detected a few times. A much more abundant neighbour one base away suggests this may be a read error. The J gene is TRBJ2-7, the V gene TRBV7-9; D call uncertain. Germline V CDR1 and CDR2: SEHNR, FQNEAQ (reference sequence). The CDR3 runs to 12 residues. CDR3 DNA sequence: TGTGCCAGCAGCTTAGCCACCTACGGGCAGTACTTC. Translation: CASSLATYGQYF.

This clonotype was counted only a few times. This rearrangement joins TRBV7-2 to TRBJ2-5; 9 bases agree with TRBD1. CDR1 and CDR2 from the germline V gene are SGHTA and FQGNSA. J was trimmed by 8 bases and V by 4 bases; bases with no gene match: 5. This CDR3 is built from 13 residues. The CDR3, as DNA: TGTGCCAGCAGCTCCCCGACAGGGGGAACCCAGTACTTC. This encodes CASSSPTGGTQYF.

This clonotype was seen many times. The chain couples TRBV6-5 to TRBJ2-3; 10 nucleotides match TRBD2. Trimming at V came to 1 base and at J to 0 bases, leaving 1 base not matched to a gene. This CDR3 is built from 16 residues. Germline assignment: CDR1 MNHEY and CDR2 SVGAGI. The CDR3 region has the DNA TGTGCCAGCAGTTACTTGACTAGCGGGAGCACAGATACGCAGTATTTT. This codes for CASSYLTSGSTDTQYF.

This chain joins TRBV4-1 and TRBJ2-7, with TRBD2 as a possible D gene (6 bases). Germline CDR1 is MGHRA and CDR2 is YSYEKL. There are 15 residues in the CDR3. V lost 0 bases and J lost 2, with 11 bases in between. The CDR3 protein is CASSQENRGAYEQYF. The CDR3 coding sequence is TGCGCCAGCAGCCAAGAAAACCGCGGGGCCTACGAGCAGTACTTC.

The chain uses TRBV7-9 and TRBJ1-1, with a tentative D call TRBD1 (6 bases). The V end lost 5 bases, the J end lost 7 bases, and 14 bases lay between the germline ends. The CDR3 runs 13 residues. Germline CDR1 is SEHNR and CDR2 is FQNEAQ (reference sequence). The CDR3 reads CASSGTGSDEAFF. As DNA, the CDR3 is TGTGCCAGCAGCGGTACAGGGTCGGATGAAGCTTTCTTT.

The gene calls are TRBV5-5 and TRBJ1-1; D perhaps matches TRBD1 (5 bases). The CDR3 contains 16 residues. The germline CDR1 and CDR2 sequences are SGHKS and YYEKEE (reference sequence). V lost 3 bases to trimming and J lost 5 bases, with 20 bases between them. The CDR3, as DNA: TGTGCCAGCAGCTCTCGTGGGGCAAAAATGGGTACTGAAGCTTTCTTT. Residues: CASSSRGAKMGTEAFF.

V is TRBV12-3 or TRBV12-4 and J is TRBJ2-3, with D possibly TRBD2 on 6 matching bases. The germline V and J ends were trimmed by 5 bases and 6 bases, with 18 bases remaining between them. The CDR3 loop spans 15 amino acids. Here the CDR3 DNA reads TGTGCCAGCAGTACGGAGGGCCTCTACAGGGATACGCAGTATTTT. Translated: CASSTEGLYRDTQYF.

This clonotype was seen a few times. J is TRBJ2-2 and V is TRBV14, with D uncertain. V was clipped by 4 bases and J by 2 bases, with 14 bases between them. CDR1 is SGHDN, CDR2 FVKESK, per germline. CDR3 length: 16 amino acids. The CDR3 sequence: CASSPRISVNTGELFF. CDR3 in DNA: TGTGCCAGCAGCCCCAGAATTTCTGTAAACACCGGGGAGCTGTTTTTT.